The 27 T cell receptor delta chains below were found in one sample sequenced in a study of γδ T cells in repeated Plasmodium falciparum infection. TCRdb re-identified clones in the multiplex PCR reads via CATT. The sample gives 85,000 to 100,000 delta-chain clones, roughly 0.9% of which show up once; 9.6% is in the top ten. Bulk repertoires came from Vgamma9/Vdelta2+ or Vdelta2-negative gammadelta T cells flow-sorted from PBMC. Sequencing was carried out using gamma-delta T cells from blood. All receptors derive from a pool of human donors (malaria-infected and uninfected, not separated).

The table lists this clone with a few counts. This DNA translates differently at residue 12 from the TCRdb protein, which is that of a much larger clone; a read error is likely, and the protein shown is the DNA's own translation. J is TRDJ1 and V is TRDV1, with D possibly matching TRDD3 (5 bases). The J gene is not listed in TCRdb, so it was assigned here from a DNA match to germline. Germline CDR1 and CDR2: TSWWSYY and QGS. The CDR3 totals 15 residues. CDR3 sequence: CALGELFPYTDRLIF. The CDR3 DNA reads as TGTGCCCTTGGGGAACTCTTTCCGTACACCGATAGACTCATCTTT.

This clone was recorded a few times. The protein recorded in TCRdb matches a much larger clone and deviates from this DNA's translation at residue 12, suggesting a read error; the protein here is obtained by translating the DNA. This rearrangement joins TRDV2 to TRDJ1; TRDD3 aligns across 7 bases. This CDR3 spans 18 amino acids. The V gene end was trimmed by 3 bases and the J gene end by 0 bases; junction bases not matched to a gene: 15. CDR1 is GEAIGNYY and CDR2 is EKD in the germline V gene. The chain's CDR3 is CACDAVSAGGLHTDKLIF. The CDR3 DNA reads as TGTGCCTGTGACGCTGTAAGTGCTGGGGGTTTGCACACCGATAAACTCATCTTT.

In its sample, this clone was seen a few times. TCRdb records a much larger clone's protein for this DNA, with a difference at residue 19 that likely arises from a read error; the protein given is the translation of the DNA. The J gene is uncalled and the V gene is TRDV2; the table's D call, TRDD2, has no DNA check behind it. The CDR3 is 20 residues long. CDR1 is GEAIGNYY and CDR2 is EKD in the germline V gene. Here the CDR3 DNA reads TGTGCCTGTGACACCGCCGGCCTTCCTCACATCCCCCCGTACACCGATAAACTCACCTTT. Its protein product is CACDTAGLPHIPPYTDKLTF.

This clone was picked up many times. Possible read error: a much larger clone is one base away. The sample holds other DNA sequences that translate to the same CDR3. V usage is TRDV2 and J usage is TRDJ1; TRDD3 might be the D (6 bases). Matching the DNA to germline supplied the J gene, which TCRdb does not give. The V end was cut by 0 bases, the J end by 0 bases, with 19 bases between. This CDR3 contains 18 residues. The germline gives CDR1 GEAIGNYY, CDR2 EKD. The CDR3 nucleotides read TGTGCCTGTGACACCGACGGGGGAAACCCCTTCTACACCGATAAACTCATCTTT. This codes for CACDTDGGNPFYTDKLIF.

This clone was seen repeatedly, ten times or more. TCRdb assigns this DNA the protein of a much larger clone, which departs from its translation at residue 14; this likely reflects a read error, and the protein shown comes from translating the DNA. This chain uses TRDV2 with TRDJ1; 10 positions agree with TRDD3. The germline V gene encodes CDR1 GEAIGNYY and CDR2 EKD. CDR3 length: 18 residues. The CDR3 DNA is TGTGCCTGTGACAAGGGGGATACGGCCACATCGCAGACCGGTAAACTCATCTTT. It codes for CACDKGDTATSQTGKLIF.

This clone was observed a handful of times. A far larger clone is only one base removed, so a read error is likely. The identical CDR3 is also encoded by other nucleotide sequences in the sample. The CDR3 DNA is TGTGCCTGTGACCCTGTACTGGGGGATACGCCTTTGTATACCGATAAACTCATCTTT. Its protein is CACDPVLGDTPLYTDKLIF. The chain employs TRDV2 and TRDJ1, with TRDD3 matching over 13 bases. TCRdb carries no J gene annotation; the J gene was assigned here by matching the DNA with germline. Germline loops: CDR1 GEAIGNYY, CDR2 EKD. The CDR3 length is 19 residues. V lost 3 bases, J lost 2 bases, and 14 bases stayed unmatched.

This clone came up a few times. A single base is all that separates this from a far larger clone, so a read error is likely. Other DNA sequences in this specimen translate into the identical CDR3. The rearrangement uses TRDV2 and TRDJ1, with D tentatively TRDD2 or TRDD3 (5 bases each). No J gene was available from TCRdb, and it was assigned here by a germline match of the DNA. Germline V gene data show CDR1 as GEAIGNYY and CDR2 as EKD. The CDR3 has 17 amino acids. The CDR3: CACDILRDPSETDKLIF. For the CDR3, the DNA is TGCGCCTGTGACATCCTCCGGGATCCTTCTGAAACCGATAAACTCATCTTT.

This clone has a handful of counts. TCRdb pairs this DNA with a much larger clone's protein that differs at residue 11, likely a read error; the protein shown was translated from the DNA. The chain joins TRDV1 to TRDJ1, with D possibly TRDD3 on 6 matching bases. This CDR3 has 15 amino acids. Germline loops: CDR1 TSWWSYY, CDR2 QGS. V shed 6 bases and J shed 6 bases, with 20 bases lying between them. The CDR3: CALGYPGYLVNKLIF. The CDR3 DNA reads TGTGCTCTTGGTTACCCAGGATACCTGGTCAATAAACTCATCTTT.

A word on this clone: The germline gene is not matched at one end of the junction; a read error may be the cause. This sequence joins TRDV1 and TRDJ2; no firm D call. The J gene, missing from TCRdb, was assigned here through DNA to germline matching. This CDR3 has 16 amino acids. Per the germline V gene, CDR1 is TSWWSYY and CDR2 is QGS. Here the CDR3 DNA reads TGTGCTCTTGGGGAACCAGTCGCCTCCCTGACGGCACAACTCTTCTTT. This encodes CALGEPVASLTAQLFF.

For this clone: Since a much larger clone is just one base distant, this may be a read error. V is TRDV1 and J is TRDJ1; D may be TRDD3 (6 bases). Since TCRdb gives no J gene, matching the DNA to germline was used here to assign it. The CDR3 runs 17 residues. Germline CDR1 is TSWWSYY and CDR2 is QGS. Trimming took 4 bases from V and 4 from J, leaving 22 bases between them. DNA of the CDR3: TGTGCTCTTGGGGTCCCTCCCCTTATGCGGGGGAACGATAAACTCATCTTT. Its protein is CALGVPPLMRGNDKLIF.

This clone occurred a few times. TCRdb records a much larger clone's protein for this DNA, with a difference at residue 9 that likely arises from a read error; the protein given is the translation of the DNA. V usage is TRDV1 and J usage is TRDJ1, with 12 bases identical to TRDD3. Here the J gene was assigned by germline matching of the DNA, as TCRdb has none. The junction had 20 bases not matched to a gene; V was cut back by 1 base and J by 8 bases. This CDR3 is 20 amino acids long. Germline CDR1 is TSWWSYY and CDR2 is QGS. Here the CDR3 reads CALGEPQYMPSYWGIQKLIF. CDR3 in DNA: TGTGCTCTTGGGGAACCCCAGTATATGCCCTCCTACTGGGGGATACAAAAACTCATCTTT.

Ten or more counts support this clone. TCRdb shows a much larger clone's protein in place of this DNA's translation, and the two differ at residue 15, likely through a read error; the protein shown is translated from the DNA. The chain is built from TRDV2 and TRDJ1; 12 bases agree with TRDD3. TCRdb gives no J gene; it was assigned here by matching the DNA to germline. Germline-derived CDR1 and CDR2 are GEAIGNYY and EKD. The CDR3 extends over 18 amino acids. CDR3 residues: CACDPLTGGYSDTDRLIF. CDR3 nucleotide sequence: TGTGCCTGTGACCCTTTGACTGGGGGATACTCTGACACCGATAGACTCATCTTT.

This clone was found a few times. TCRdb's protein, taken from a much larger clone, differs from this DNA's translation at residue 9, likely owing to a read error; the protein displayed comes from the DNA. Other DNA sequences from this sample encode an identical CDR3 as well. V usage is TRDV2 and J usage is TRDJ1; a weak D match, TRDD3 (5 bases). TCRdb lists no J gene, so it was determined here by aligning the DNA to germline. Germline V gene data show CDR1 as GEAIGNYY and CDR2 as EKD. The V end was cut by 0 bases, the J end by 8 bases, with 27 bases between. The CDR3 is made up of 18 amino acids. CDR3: CACDTARLRGHNVKKLIF. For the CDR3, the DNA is TGTGCCTGTGACACCGCGAGATTGCGGGGGCACAATGTCAAAAAACTCATCTTT.

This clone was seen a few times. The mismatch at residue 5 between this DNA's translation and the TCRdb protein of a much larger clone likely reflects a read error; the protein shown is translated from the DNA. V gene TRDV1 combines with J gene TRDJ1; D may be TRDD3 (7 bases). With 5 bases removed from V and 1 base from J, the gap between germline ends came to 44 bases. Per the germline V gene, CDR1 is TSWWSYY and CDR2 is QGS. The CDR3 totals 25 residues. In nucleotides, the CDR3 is TGTGCTCTTGGGAACAGAGGAGTTTGGTCCTTCCCACTGGGGCAAGGGGTTCCACGCACCGATAAACTCATCTTT. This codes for CALGNRGVWSFPLGQGVPRTDKLIF.

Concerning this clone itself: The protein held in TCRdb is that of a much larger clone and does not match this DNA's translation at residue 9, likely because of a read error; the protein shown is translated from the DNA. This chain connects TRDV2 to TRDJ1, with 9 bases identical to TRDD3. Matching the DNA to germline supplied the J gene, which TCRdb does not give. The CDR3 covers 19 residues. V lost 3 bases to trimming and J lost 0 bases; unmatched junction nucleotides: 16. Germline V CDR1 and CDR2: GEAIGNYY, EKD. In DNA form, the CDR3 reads TGTGCCTGTGACCCTCTGGGGGATGCGCCCTCATCGTACACCGATAAACTCATCTTT. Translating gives CACDPLGDAPSSYTDKLIF.

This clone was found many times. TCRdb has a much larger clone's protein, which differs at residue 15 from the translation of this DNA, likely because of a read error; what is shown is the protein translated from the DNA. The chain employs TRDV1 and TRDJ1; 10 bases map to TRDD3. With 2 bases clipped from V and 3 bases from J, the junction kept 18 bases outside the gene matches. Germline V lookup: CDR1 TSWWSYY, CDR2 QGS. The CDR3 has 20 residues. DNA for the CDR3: TGTGCTCTTGGGGAATTTGCGGTACGCTGGGGGATAAGGTACGCCGATAAACTCATCTTT. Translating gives CALGEFAVRWGIRYADKLIF.

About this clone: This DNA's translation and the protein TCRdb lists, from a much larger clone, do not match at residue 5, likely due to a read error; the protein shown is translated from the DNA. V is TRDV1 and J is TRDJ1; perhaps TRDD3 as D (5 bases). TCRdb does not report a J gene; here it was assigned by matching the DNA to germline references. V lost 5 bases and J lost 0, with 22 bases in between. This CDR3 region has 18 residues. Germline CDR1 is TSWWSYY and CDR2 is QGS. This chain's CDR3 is CALGYLNWPHKYTDKLIF. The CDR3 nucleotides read TGTGCTCTTGGGTATCTTAACTGGCCTCACAAGTACACCGATAAACTCATCTTT.

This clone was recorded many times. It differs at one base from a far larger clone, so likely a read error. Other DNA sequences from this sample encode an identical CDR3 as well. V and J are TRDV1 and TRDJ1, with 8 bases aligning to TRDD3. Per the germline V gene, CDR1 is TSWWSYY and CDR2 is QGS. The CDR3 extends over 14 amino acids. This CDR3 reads CALGGLWGTDKLIF. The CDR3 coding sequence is TGTGCCCTTGGGGGACTCTGGGGGACTGATAAACTCATCTTT.

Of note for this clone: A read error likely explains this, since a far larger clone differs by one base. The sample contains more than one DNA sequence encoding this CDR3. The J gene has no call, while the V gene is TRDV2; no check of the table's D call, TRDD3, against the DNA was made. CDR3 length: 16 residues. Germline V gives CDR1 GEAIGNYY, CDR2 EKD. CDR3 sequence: CACDTSRGIRDDKLIF. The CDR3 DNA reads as TGTGCCTGTGACACAAGTCGGGGGATACGAGACGATAAACTCATTTTT.

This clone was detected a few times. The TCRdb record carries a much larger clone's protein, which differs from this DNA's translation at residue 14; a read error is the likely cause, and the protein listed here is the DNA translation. CDR3 in amino acids: CALGDPGFLQGGIPRRGDKLIF. The CDR3 region has the DNA TGTGCTCTTGGGGACCCTGGATTCCTACAAGGGGGGATCCCCCGGCGCGGCGATAAACTCATCTTT. The chain joins TRDV1 to TRDJ1; D might be TRDD2 or TRDD3, each matching 7 bases. The J gene, not given by TCRdb, was assigned here from a germline match of the nucleotide sequence. CDR3 length: 22 residues. CDR1 is TSWWSYY and CDR2 is QGS in the germline V gene. V lost 3 bases and J lost 4, with 36 bases in between.

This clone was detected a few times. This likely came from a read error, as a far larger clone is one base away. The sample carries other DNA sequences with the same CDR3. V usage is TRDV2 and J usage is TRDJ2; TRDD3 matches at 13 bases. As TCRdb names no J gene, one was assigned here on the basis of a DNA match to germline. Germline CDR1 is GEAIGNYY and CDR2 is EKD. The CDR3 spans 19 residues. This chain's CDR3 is CACDTVLGDTRALTAQLFF. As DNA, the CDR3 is TGTGCTTGTGACACCGTACTGGGGGATACGCGGGCTTTGACAGCACAACTCTTCTTT.

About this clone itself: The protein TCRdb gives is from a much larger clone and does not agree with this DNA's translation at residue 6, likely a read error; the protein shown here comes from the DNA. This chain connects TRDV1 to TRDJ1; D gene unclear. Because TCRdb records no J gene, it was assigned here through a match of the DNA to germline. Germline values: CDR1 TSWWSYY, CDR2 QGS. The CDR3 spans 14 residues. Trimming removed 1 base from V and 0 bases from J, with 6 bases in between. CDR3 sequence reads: CALGEPGYTDKLIF. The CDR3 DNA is TGTGCTCTTGGGGAACCGGGGTACACCGATAAACTCATCTTT.

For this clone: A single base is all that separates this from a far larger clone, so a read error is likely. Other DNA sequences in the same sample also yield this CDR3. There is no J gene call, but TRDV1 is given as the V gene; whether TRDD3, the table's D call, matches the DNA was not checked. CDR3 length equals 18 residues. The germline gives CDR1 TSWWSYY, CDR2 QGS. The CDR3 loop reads CALGAPSGWPRRTDKLIF. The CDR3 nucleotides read TGTGCTCTTGGGGCACCGTCGGGCTGGCCCCGAAGGACCGATAAGCTCATCTTT.

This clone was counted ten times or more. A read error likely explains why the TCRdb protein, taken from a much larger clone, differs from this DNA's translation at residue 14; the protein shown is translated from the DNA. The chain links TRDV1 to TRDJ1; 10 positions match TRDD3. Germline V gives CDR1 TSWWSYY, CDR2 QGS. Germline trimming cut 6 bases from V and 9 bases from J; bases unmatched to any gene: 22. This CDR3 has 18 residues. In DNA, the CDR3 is TGTGCTCTTGGTTCTATCTTACCTCTCTGGGGGATAACGGAGCAACTCATCTTT. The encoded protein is CALGSILPLWGITEQLIF.

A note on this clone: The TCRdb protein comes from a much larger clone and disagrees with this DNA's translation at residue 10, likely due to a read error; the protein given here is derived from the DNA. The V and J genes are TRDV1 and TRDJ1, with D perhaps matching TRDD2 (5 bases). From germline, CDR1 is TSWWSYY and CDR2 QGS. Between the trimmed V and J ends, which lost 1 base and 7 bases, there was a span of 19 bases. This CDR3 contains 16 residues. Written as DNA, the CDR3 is TGTGCTCTTGGGGAACAAAAGGTTTGGCGCCTTCGTAAACTCATCTTT. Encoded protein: CALGEQKVWRLRKLIF.

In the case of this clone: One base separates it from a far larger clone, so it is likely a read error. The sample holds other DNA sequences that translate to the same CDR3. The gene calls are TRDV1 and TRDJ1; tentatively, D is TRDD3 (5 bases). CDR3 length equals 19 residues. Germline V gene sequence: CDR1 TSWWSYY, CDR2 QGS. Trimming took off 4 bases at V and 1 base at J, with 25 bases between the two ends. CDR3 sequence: CALGVHFGHSSYGTDKLIF. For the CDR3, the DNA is TGTGCTCTTGGGGTCCACTTCGGACATAGCTCATACGGCACCGATAAACTCATCTTT.

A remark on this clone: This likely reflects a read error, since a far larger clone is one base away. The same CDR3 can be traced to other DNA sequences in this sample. In DNA, the CDR3 is TGTGCATGTGACACCATCCTGGCCAGCCCCCAAAACTACTACGGCGATAAACTCATCTTT. The encoded protein is CACDTILASPQNYYGDKLIF. The rearrangement joins TRDV2 to TRDJ1, with D unresolved. TCRdb gives no J gene; it was assigned here by matching the DNA to germline. This CDR3 has 20 amino acids. The germline V gene encodes CDR1 GEAIGNYY and CDR2 EKD.